This T cell receptor beta chain was sequenced during a study of blood T cell repertoires in COVID-19. Germline assignment: CDR1 SGDLS and CDR2 YYNGEE. The CDR3 is 16 amino acids. The ends were cut back, 3 bases at V and 3 bases at J, with 17 bases in the middle. The assay was immunoSEQ multiplex PCR, and TCRdb's table has in-frame clones only and misses some. The sample lists under 15,000 clones, roughly 84% seen once, with under 35% in the top ten. This clone was seen more than once but under ten times. This receptor was identified in a man over 45 with active COVID-19. The sample was peripheral blood. V usage is TRBV9 and J usage is TRBJ2-3, with D possibly TRBD2 on 6 matching bases. The CDR3 is CASSADSGRGTDTQYF. CDR3 nucleotide sequence: TGTGCCAGCAGCGCCGACTCCGGGAGAGGTACAGATACGCAGTATTTT.